This T cell receptor beta chain was identified during a study of blood T cell repertoires in COVID-19. Participants were aged roughly 18 to 100 years from around 25 US areas. Assignment of participants to cohorts was predicated upon participant-reported clinical history. Germline-derived CDR1 and CDR2 are MNHEY and SMNVEV (reference sequence). J gave up 2 bases and V 5 bases, and 2 bases lay outside the gene matches. This CDR3 spans 13 amino acids. Here immunoSEQ multiplex PCR was the method, and the copy in TCRdb shows in-frame clones only, minus some. The sample lists about 100,000 clones; around 85% were seen once.

Sequenced sample: PBMCs or T cells enriched from blood (not recorded which). This receptor was identified in a woman in her forties or fifties who had recovered from COVID-19. The chain is built from TRBV27 and TRBJ1-2, with 7 bases matching TRBD1. This CDR3 reads CASSKTGNYGYTF. DNA for the CDR3: TGTGCCAGCAGTAAGACAGGGAACTATGGCTACACCTTC.